The sequence of this T cell receptor beta chain was determined in a study of T cells in Graves' hyperthyroidism and ophthalmopathy. General study points: The blood repertoire included most of the expanded thyroid clonotypes above 0.001.

Patients aged 18 to 65 had newly diagnosed hyperthyroidism that had lasted under 2 months. Diagnosing involved the use of clinical symptoms, serum thyroxine and TRAb, thyroid ultrasound and orbital computed tomography. The source material, RNA transcripts, was used to amplify TCR beta CDR3 regions. When the TCR CDR3 underwent first-round RT-PCR, the HTBI primer set was used. TCRdb reprocessed the multiplex PCR reads via MiXCR and lists one record per CDR3 protein. The sample holds fewer than 550,000 distinct CDR3 sequences, approximately 14% seen once. Germline lookup yields CDR1 SGHDN and CDR2 FVKESK. The CDR3 totals 19 residues. V lost 0 bases and J lost 3, with 24 bases in between. Comments on this clonotype: The antigen is undetermined.

The J gene is TRBJ2-7, the V gene TRBV14, with D possibly TRBD2 on 6 matching bases. This clonotype was sampled from a woman between 18 and 30 years old with Graves' hyperthyroidism. Input material: blood. CDR3 nucleotide sequence: TGTGCCAGCAGCCAAGATAGCCTTACCCGTCCGGGGACTGACTACGAGCAGTACTTC. It encodes CASSQDSLTRPGTDYEQYF.